The 15 T cell receptor beta chains below all came from one sample that was sequenced in a study of blood T cell repertoires in COVID-19. Clones were read by immunoSEQ multiplex PCR, and TCRdb kept only the in-frame ones, dropping some. The data show over 350,000 clones, with around 87% seen just once and approximately 1% held by the top ten. The material sequenced was PBMCs or T cells enriched from blood (not recorded which). The receptor set was obtained from a woman under 40 with acute COVID-19.

This clone was detected once. The rearrangement joins TRBV11-3 to TRBJ2-5; weak D call: TRBD1 (6 bases). The V gene's germline CDR1 is SGHNT and CDR2 YENEEA. The V end was cut by 5 bases, the J end by 1 base, with 11 bases between. The CDR3 runs 14 residues. CDR3 nucleotides: TGTGCCAGCAGCCGCCGGGACACCCAAGAGACCCAGTACTTC. Its translation is CASSRRDTQETQYF.

The CDR3 spells CAWKTRIENQPQHF. The CDR3 DNA sequence: TGTGCCTGGAAGACACGGATCGAAAATCAGCCCCAGCATTTT. The J gene is TRBJ1-5, the V gene TRBV30; D gene uncertain. Deletions cut 4 bases from V and 4 bases from J, with 14 bases between. Germline-derived CDR1 and CDR2 are GTSNPN and SVGIG (reference sequence). CDR3 length equals 14 residues. Complete variable domain (other parts from reference TRBV30 and TRBJ1-5): SQTIHQWPATLVQPVGSPLSLECTVEGTSNPNLYWYRQAAGRGLQLLFYSVGIGQISSEVPQNLSASRPQDRQFILSSKKLLLSDSGFYLCAWKTRIENQPQHFGDGTRLSIL.

The V call is TRBV6-5, the J call TRBJ2-2, with TRBD1 matching over 9 bases. V dropped 5 bases and J dropped 2; count of bases not matched to a gene: 3. The length of the CDR3 is 15 residues. From germline, CDR1 is MNHEY and CDR2 SVGAGI. The CDR3 coding sequence is TGTGCCAGCAGTACAGGGGGCCTTAACACCGGGGAGCTGTTTTTT. Amino acid sequence: CASSTGGLNTGELFF.

This rearrangement joins TRBV2 to TRBJ1-4; the D gene is possibly TRBD1 (6 bases). CDR3 length: 14 residues. CDR1 is SNHLY and CDR2 is FYNNEI in the germline V gene. V was trimmed by 7 bases and J by 4 bases, leaving 13 bases between them. This CDR3 reads CASKQRGNNEKLFF. In nucleotides, the CDR3 is TGTGCCAGCAAACAGAGGGGGAATAATGAAAAACTGTTTTTT.

The chain couples TRBV29-1 to TRBJ2-7; D may be TRBD1 (6 bases). The germline gives CDR1 SQVTM, CDR2 ANQGSEA. V lost 4 bases and J lost 4, with 17 bases in between. This CDR3 is built from 14 residues. For the CDR3, the DNA is TGCAGCGTTGGTGAGACAGGTCTGGGATACGAGCAGTACTTC. Its protein product is CSVGETGLGYEQYF.

This chain links TRBV9 with TRBJ2-7; D might be TRBD1 (6 bases). The germline gives CDR1 SGDLS, CDR2 YYNGEE. The CDR3 sequence is 13 residues long. V shed 0 bases and J shed 6 bases, with 10 bases lying between them. The CDR3 region has the DNA TGTGCCAGCAGCGTAGCTCAGGGGACCGAGCAGTACTTC. It yields the protein CASSVAQGTEQYF.

The chain couples TRBV5-6 to TRBJ1-1, with D possibly being TRBD1 (6 bases). CDR3 length: 13 amino acids. With 0 bases removed from V and 6 bases from J, the gap between germline ends came to 9 bases. The germline V gene encodes CDR1 SGHDT and CDR2 YYEEEE. Here the CDR3 DNA reads TGTGCCAGCAGCTTGGCAGGGGTCGCTGAAGCTTTCTTT. Its translation: CASSLAGVAEAFF.

CDR3: CASWVGGEAFF. The CDR3 DNA follows: TGTGCCAGTTGGGTCGGGGGGGAAGCTTTCTTT. The chain combines TRBV12-3 or TRBV12-4 with TRBJ1-1, with a possible D match to TRBD1 (5 bases). The CDR3 is 11 amino acids. Trimming stripped 9 bases from V and 8 bases from J, with 13 bases between.

The chain is built from TRBV9 and TRBJ2-7; 7 bases map to TRBD1. Germline V gene lookup returns CDR1 SGDLS and CDR2 YYNGEE. V lost 4 bases, J lost 3 bases, and 10 bases stayed unmatched. The CDR3 contains 15 residues. The CDR3 DNA follows: TGTGCCAGCAGCCCAGGTGGGGACAGATTCTACGAGCAGTACTTC. Translating it yields CASSPGGDRFYEQYF.

The chain employs TRBV18 and TRBJ1-3; D unresolved. V was pared by 3 bases and J by 0 bases, with 9 bases between. This CDR3 spans 15 amino acids. The germline V gene encodes CDR1 KGHSH and CDR2 LQKENI. The CDR3 nucleotides are TGTGCCAGCTCACCGACTCCAAACTCTGGAAACACCATATATTTT. It encodes CASSPTPNSGNTIYF.

This chain joins TRBV10-1 and TRBJ2-2; 10 bases map to TRBD2. The V gene end was trimmed by 6 bases and the J gene end by 6 bases; junction bases not matched to a gene: 7. The germline CDR1 and CDR2 sequences are WNHNN and SYGVQD (reference sequence). CDR3 length: 15 residues. The CDR3 sequence: CASSLALAGAGELFF. The CDR3, as DNA: TGCGCCAGCAGCCTAGCGCTAGCGGGGGCCGGGGAGCTGTTTTTT.

This clone was found once. The rearrangement links TRBV3-1 (or the pseudogene TRBV3-2) to TRBJ2-7, with 9 bases that match TRBD1. CDR1 and CDR2 from the germline V gene are LGHDT and YNNKEL (reference sequence). The CDR3 runs to 14 residues. This CDR3 is CASAIGTGSNEQYF. The CDR3 DNA follows: TGTGCAAGCGCGATTGGGACAGGGAGTAACGAGCAGTACTTC.

The rearrangement uses TRBV12-5 and TRBJ2-1; 7 nucleotides match TRBD2. Germline CDR1 is LGHNT and CDR2 is FRNRAP. V shed 5 bases and J 0 bases; nucleotides not matched to a gene: 19. The CDR3 has 20 amino acids. CDR3 DNA sequence: TGTGCTAGTGGTCCGCGGGGGTCCGGGGGTCTATCCAGCTCCTACAATGAGCAGTTCTTC. This encodes CASGPRGSGGLSSSYNEQFF.

The chain joins TRBV6-2 or TRBV6-3 to TRBJ2-5, with 7 bases that match TRBD1. With 2 bases clipped from V and 2 bases from J, the junction kept 8 bases outside the gene matches. The CDR3 spans 16 residues. Germline lookup yields CDR1 MNHEY and CDR2 SVGEGT. CDR3 sequence reads: CASSYGTANLQETQYF. The CDR3, as DNA: TGTGCCAGCAGTTACGGGACAGCTAATTTACAAGAGACCCAGTACTTC.

The chain recombines TRBV29-1 with TRBJ1-1; 8 nucleotides agree with TRBD1. Unmatched junction bases numbered 9, after V lost 4 bases and J lost 8 bases. The CDR3 totals 13 residues. CDR1 is SQVTM, CDR2 ANQGSEA, per germline. The CDR3 here is CSVVFTGGPEAFF. In DNA form, the CDR3 reads TGCAGCGTTGTTTTTACAGGGGGGCCGGAAGCTTTCTTT. The whole variable domain, filled in from reference TRBV29-1 and TRBJ1-1, reads SAVISQKPSRDICQRGTSLTIQCQVDSQVTMMFWYRQQPGQSLTLIATANQGSEATYESGFVIDKFPISRPNLTFSTLTVSNMSPEDSSIYLCSVVFTGGPEAFFGQGTRLTVV.